This entry concerns a single TCR beta chain. V dropped 5 bases and J dropped 4 bases, with 18 bases sitting between them. The CDR3 runs 15 residues. In germline, CDR1 is SGHAT, CDR2 FQNNGV. The data belong to a study of early T cells in non-severe SARS-CoV-2 infection. Study at large: Investigators sequenced bulk RNA drawn from unsorted whole blood, and chains remained unpaired.

The TCR library protocol was used to attach unique molecular identifiers. These identifiers were attached to individual cDNA molecules. TCRdb analysed the 5' RACE reads with MiXCR anew, one entry per CDR3 protein. This repertoire shows about 98,000 distinct CDR3 sequences, 9.5% to 12% found once; its top ten account for around 5.1%. The chain joins TRBV11-2 to TRBJ2-7; D could derive from TRBD1 or TRBD2 (6 bases each). This sequence was found in an adult who was a healthcare worker with PCR-confirmed SARS-CoV-2 infection or an uninfected control (not recorded which). Source material: whole blood. The CDR3 nucleotides are TGTGCCAGCAGCGCAGTAAAAGGGGGGAAGTACGAGCAGTACTTC. It is translated as CASSAVKGGKYEQYF.